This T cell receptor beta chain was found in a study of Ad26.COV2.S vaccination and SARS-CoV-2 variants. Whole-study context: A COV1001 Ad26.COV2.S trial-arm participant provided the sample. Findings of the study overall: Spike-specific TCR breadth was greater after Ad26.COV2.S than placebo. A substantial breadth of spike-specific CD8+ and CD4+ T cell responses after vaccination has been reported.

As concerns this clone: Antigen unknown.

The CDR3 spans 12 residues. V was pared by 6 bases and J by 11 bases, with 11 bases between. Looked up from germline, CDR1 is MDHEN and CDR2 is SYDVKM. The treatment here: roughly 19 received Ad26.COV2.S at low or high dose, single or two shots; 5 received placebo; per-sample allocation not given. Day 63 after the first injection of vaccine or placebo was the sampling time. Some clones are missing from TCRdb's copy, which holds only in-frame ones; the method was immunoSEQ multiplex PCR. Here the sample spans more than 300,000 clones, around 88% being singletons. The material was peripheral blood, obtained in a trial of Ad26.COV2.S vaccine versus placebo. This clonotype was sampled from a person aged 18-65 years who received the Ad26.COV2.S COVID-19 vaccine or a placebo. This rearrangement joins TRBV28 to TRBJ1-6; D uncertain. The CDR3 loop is CASSQLFPPLHF. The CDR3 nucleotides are TGTGCCAGCAGCCAGCTCTTTCCACCCCTCCACTTT.